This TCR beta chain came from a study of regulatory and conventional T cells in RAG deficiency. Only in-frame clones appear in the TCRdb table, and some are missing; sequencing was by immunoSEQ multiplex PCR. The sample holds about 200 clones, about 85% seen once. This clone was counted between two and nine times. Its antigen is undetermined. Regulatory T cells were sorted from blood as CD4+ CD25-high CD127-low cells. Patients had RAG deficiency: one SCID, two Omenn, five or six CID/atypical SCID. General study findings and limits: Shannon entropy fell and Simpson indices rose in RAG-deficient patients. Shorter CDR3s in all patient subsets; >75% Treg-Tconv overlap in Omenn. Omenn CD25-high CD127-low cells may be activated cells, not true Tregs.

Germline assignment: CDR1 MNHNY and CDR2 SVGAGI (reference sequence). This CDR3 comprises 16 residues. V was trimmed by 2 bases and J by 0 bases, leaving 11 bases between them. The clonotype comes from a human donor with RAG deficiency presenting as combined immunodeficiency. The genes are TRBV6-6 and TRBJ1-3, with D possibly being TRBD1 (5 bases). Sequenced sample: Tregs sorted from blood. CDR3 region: CASSYRGTVSGNTIYF. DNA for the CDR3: TGTGCCAGCAGTTACCGAGGGACTGTCTCTGGAAACACCATATATTTT.